The clone carrying this T cell receptor (beta chain) was seen more than once but under ten times. Its cognate antigen is unknown. This record belongs to a study of T-cell reconstitution after alpha-beta-depleted transplantation in children. Study results and caveats: The high TCRbeta diversity at day 60 in some patients came from surviving recipient T cells and thymic progenitors. Hyperexpanded clones declined; after one year, newly produced T cells mostly supplied diversity. Several hundred expanded graft clones reportedly supplied alpha-beta T cells about two months after transplant.

This CDR3 is built from 13 residues. V was trimmed by 4 bases and J by 1 base, leaving 7 bases between them. The V gene's germline CDR1 is SSHAT and CDR2 FNYEAQ (reference sequence). Unique molecular identifiers tagged the TCRbeta library. One entry per CDR3 protein, called by TCRdb with MiXCR from the PCR reads. The sample lists about a million distinct CDR3 sequences, roughly 31% seen once, with roughly 28% in the top ten. The receptor was derived from a boy under three years old who had a stem cell transplant for SCID, so the T cells may come from the graft donor. V and J are TRBV7-7 and TRBJ2-5; unclear D gene. Source: PBMCs, mostly from graft donor cells, taken 360 days after TCRalphabeta/CD19-depleted stem cell transplant. CDR3 sequence: CASSYRRQETQYF. As DNA, the CDR3 is TGTGCCAGCAGCTATAGACGCCAAGAGACCCAGTACTTC.